These 26 T cell receptor beta chains originate from one sample sequenced in a study of PD-L1 blockade in urothelial cancer. Using immunoSEQ multiplex PCR, the repertoire was profiled, and TCRdb retains in-frame clones only, with some absent. This sample has 35,000 to 45,000 clones, with about 89% found just once. Time point defined: pretreatment peripheral blood. Source: PBMCs, taken around atezolizumab (anti-PD-L1) treatment. These receptors originate from a woman in her sixties or seventies with urothelial cancer.

The chain carries TRBV5-6 and TRBJ2-7, with 11 positions matching TRBD2. The germline V gene has CDR1 SGHDT and CDR2 YYEEEE. V shed 3 bases, J shed 3 bases, and the junction held 5 bases outside the gene matches. This CDR3 region has 15 residues. Written as DNA, the CDR3 is TGTGCCAGCAGCTCCGGGACTAGCGGCTACTACGAGCAGTACTTC. Encoded protein: CASSSGTSGYYEQYF.

The genes are TRBV7-8 and TRBJ1-5, with 7 bases identical to TRBD1. Germline CDR1 reads SGHVS; CDR2 reads FQNEAQ. This CDR3 has 13 amino acids. Trimming at V came to 5 bases and at J to 4 bases, leaving 2 bases not matched to a gene. DNA for the CDR3: TGTGCCAGCAGCCCGACAGGGAATCAGCCCCAGCATTTT. Translated, it gives CASSPTGNQPQHF.

V usage is TRBV5-1 and J usage is TRBJ2-1; 9 bases are a match to TRBD2. This CDR3 comprises 14 residues. Germline values: CDR1 SGHRS, CDR2 YFSETQ. V lost 5 bases to trimming and J lost 4 bases; unmatched junction nucleotides: 4. Here the CDR3 DNA reads TGCGCCAGCAGGCGGACTAGCGATTACAATGAGCAGTTCTTC. Its translation: CASRRTSDYNEQFF. Filled out from reference TRBV5-1 and TRBJ2-1, the complete variable domain reads KAGVTQTPRYLIKTRGQQVTLSCSPISGHRSVSWYQQTPGQGLQFLFEYFSETQRNKGNFPGRFSGRQFSNSRSEMNVSTLELGDSALYLCASRRTSDYNEQFFGPGTRLTVL.

The gene calls are TRBV19 and TRBJ1-2; D uncertain. Germline loops: CDR1 LNHDA, CDR2 SQIVND (reference sequence). The CDR3 length is 14 residues. Trimming cost V 5 bases and J 0 bases, with 10 bases left between them. CDR3 sequence: CASSVSVTNYGYTF. Written as DNA, the CDR3 is TGTGCCAGTAGTGTCTCAGTCACTAACTATGGCTACACCTTC.

The rearrangement links TRBV11-3 to TRBJ1-1, with D uncertain. This CDR3 contains 14 residues. The germline CDR1 and CDR2 sequences are SGHNT and YENEEA. V was pared by 4 bases and J by 4 bases, with 13 bases between. CDR3 in amino acids: CASSWSGGSTEAFF. The CDR3 DNA is TGTGCCAGCAGCTGGTCCGGAGGGAGCACTGAAGCTTTCTTT.

This sequence joins TRBV6-5 and TRBJ2-7; 9 positions agree with TRBD2. The CDR3 spans 15 residues. V lost 10 bases to trimming and J lost 6 bases; unmatched junction nucleotides: 16. Per germline, CDR1 MNHEY and CDR2 SVGAGI. CDR3 sequence: CATQGALAGRGEQYF. The CDR3 region has the DNA TGTGCCACCCAGGGAGCCCTAGCGGGACGTGGCGAGCAGTACTTC.

This clone was detected only once. The chain has TRBV15 and TRBJ1-1; D ambiguous. The CDR3 runs to 18 residues. The germline V gene has CDR1 LNHNV and CDR2 YYDKDF (reference sequence). Trimming shortened V by 0 bases and J by 1 base, and 18 bases separated the two germline ends. CDR3 coding DNA: TGTGCCACCAGCAGAGATGTGGTAGCGAGGGTCGCGAACACTGAAGCTTTCTTT. It translates to CATSRDVVARVANTEAFF.

V is TRBV7-3 and J is TRBJ2-2; possible D gene TRBD1, 5 bases. The CDR3 extends over 15 amino acids. Germline V gene lookup returns CDR1 SGHTA and CDR2 FQGTGA. V was cut by 2 bases and J by 6 bases, with 13 bases left in between. CDR3 protein: CASSLGRVGPGELFF. CDR3 DNA sequence: TGTGCCAGCAGCTTAGGCAGGGTGGGGCCCGGGGAGCTGTTTTTT.

J is TRBJ2-2 and V is TRBV9, with D possibly TRBD2 on 5 matching bases. V was trimmed by 0 bases and J by 4 bases, leaving 10 bases between them. The CDR3 covers 15 residues. CDR1 and CDR2 (germline): SGDLS, YYNGEE. The CDR3 spells CASSVASSPTGELFF. The CDR3 DNA reads as TGTGCCAGCAGCGTAGCGTCTAGCCCCACCGGGGAGCTGTTTTTT.

The chain carries TRBV5-1 and TRBJ2-2; 8 bases are a match to TRBD1. J gave up 1 base and V 7 bases, and 9 bases lay outside the gene matches. Germline-derived CDR1 and CDR2 are SGHRS and YFSETQ. CDR3 length: 16 amino acids. The CDR3 DNA is TGCGCCAGCCTACTCTTAGGACAGGGGAACACCGGGGAGCTGTTTTTT. It translates to CASLLLGQGNTGELFF.

The chain joins TRBV29-1 to TRBJ1-1, with a possible D match to TRBD1 (5 bases). The CDR3 contains 12 residues. Trimming shortened V by 7 bases and J by 1 base, and 10 bases separated the two germline ends. Germline loops: CDR1 SQVTM, CDR2 ANQGSEA. CDR3 bases: TGCAGCGCTATAGGACAGAACACTGAAGCTTTCTTT. Translated: CSAIGQNTEAFF.

The chain recombines TRBV4-1 with TRBJ2-7; D is uncertain. Per the germline V gene, CDR1 is MGHRA and CDR2 is YSYEKL. The CDR3 contains 12 residues. V shed 0 bases and J shed 4 bases, with 4 bases lying between them. The chain's CDR3 is CASSQDRYEQYF. DNA for the CDR3: TGCGCCAGCAGCCAAGATAGATACGAGCAGTACTTC.

This sequence joins TRBV5-5 and TRBJ2-1, with 7 bases matching TRBD1. Germline CDR1 reads SGHKS; CDR2 reads YYEKEE (reference sequence). V gave up 5 bases and J gave up 5 bases; unmatched junction bases: 10. The CDR3 spans 15 residues. The CDR3 spells CASRPTGTVHNEQFF. The CDR3 DNA reads TGTGCCAGCAGGCCCACCGGGACAGTTCACAATGAGCAGTTCTTC.

This clone showed up just a few times. V and J are TRBV28 and TRBJ1-4; 8 nucleotides align to TRBD1. The CDR3 contains 19 residues. Germline assignment: CDR1 MDHEN and CDR2 SYDVKM. V was pared by 4 bases and J by 1 base, with 14 bases of the junction left unmatched. This CDR3 is CASSSPVLTGEGTNEKLFF. CDR3 coding DNA: TGTGCCAGCAGTTCCCCCGTCTTGACAGGGGAAGGAACTAATGAAAAACTGTTTTTT. Filled out from reference TRBV28 and TRBJ1-4, the complete variable domain reads DVKVTQSSRYLVKRTGEKVFLECVQDMDHENMFWYRQDPGLGLRLIYFSYDVKMKEKGDIPEGYSVSREKKERFSLILESASTNQTSMYLCASSSPVLTGEGTNEKLFFGSGTQLSVL.

The rearrangement joins TRBV6-6 to TRBJ1-1, with 7 bases that match TRBD1. Germline assignment: CDR1 MNHNY and CDR2 SVGAGI (reference sequence). With V trimmed by 2 bases and J by 1 base, 4 bases remained unmatched. This CDR3 contains 15 residues. The DNA of the CDR3 is TGTGCCAGCAGTTACCCGGGACAGCGGAACACTGAAGCTTTCTTT. Protein product: CASSYPGQRNTEAFF.

The chain carries TRBV28 and TRBJ1-6; D is unresolved. The CDR3 has 17 residues. Germline V lookup: CDR1 MDHEN, CDR2 SYDVKM. Trimming shortened V by 7 bases and J by 0 bases, and 16 bases separated the two germline ends. CDR3 nucleotide sequence: TGTGCCAGCATCCCGGCAGCCCGGAGCTCCTATAATTCACCCCTCCACTTT. Translating gives CASIPAARSSYNSPLHF.

V usage is TRBV6-5 and J usage is TRBJ2-7; D call uncertain. Germline V gene sequence: CDR1 MNHEY, CDR2 SVGAGI. The CDR3 runs 13 residues. Trimming pared 6 bases from V and 3 bases from J, leaving 12 bases between. DNA for the CDR3: TGTGCCAGCAGGCCCTCAGGTAACTACGAGCAGTACTTC. This gives the protein CASRPSGNYEQYF.

The sample holds one count of this clone. This chain uses TRBV5-1 with TRBJ2-2; weak D call: TRBD1 (6 bases). Deletions cut 4 bases from V and 1 base from J, with 14 bases between. The CDR3 has 16 residues. Germline CDR1 reads SGHRS; CDR2 reads YFSETQ. CDR3: CASSIGTQMNTGELFF. The CDR3 DNA is TGCGCCAGCAGCATCGGGACACAAATGAACACCGGGGAGCTGTTTTTT.

The CDR3 loop reads CASSLLRGEATNEKLFF. The CDR3 DNA is TGTGCCAGCAGTTTACTCAGGGGGGAAGCAACTAATGAAAAACTGTTTTTT. This chain uses TRBV28 with TRBJ1-4; 7 bases are shared with TRBD1. There are 17 residues in the CDR3. Germline loops: CDR1 MDHEN, CDR2 SYDVKM. J gave up 0 bases and V 2 bases, and 6 bases lay outside the gene matches.

V and J are TRBV28 and TRBJ2-7; 8 bases agree with TRBD2. CDR1 and CDR2 from the germline V gene are MDHEN and SYDVKM. The CDR3 is made up of 16 amino acids. The junction had 16 bases not matched to a gene; V was cut back by 6 bases and J by 6 bases. The CDR3 sequence: CASSAYGGVTLGEQYF. In DNA, the CDR3 is TGTGCCAGCAGCGCTTACGGGGGGGTTACTCTCGGCGAGCAGTACTTC.

The chain has TRBV28 and TRBJ1-2; D may be TRBD1 (5 bases). The germline CDR1 and CDR2 sequences are MDHEN and SYDVKM. The CDR3 contains 14 residues. V was clipped by 0 bases and J by 1 base, with 6 bases between them. The CDR3, as DNA: TGTGCCAGCAGTTTATGGGGGGGTAACTATGGCTACACCTTC. This codes for CASSLWGGNYGYTF.

This chain uses TRBV19 with TRBJ2-1, with 13 bases lining up with TRBD2. CDR3 length: 17 residues. Germline CDR1 LNHDA, CDR2 SQIVND (reference sequence). J lost 2 bases, V lost 3 bases, and 4 bases had no gene match. The CDR3 loop reads CASSIWTSGGPYNEQFF. In nucleotides, the CDR3 is TGTGCCAGTAGTATTTGGACTAGCGGGGGACCCTACAATGAGCAGTTCTTC.

The gene calls are TRBV28 and TRBJ1-2, with a possible D match to TRBD1 (5 bases). Germline CDR1 and CDR2: MDHEN and SYDVKM. V shed 2 bases and J shed 5 bases, with 12 bases lying between them. The CDR3 runs 14 residues. The CDR3 here is CASSLRQSRYGYTF. For the CDR3, the DNA is TGTGCCAGCAGTTTAAGACAGAGTCGGTATGGCTACACCTTC.

The rearrangement uses TRBV29-1 and TRBJ2-1; 9 positions agree with TRBD2. V dropped 5 bases and J dropped 1; count of bases not matched to a gene: 18. Germline V lookup: CDR1 SQVTM, CDR2 ANQGSEA. The CDR3 is 19 amino acids. In DNA form, the CDR3 reads TGCAGCGTTCCTAGGGGGACTAGCCGGGGCGGGGGGTCCTACAATGAGCAGTTCTTC. The encoded protein is CSVPRGTSRGGGSYNEQFF.

V gene TRBV28 combines with J gene TRBJ1-4; 10 bases match TRBD1. V dropped 5 bases and J dropped 10; count of bases not matched to a gene: 10. The germline V gene encodes CDR1 MDHEN and CDR2 SYDVKM. The CDR3 is 15 residues long. DNA for the CDR3: TGTGCCAGCAGTGACCGAGGGACAGGGGTGGGAAAACTGTTTTTT. This sequence encodes CASSDRGTGVGKLFF.

The rearrangement links TRBV18 to TRBJ1-5, with D possibly TRBD1 on 5 matching bases. V lost 3 bases and J lost 9, with 12 bases in between. The CDR3 extends over 13 amino acids. The germline V gene has CDR1 KGHSH and CDR2 LQKENI. The CDR3 loop is CASSPQGSAPQHF. The DNA for the CDR3 is TGTGCCAGCTCACCCCAGGGCTCGGCGCCCCAGCATTTT.